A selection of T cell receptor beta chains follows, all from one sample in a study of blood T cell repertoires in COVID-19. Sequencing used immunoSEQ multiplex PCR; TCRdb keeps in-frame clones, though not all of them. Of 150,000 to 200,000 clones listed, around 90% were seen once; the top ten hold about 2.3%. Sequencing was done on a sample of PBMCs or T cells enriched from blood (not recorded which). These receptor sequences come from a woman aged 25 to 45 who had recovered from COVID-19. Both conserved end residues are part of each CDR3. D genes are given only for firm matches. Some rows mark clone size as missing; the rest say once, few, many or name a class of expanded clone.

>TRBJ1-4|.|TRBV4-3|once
CASSQGPPGEKLFF
TGCGCCAGCAGCCAAGGACCCCCAGGCGAAAAACTGTTTTTT
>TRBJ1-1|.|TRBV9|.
CASSPRGDTEAFF
TGTGCCAGCAGCCCCCGGGGGGACACTGAAGCTTTCTTT
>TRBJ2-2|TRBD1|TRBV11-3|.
CASSPGTGADTGELFF
TGTGCCAGCAGCCCCGGGACAGGGGCGGACACCGGGGAGCTGTTTTTT
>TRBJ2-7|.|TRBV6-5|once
CASSYKGGNSYEQYF
TGTGCCAGCAGTTACAAAGGGGGTAACTCCTACGAGCAGTACTTC
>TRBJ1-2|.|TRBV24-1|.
CATSAGHGYGYTF
TGTGCCACCAGTGCTGGCCATGGTTATGGCTACACCTTC
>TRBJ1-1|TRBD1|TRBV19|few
CASSDRVNTEAFF
TGTGCCAGTAGCGACAGGGTGAACACTGAAGCTTTCTTT
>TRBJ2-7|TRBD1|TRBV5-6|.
CASSFGTGGYEQYF
TGTGCCAGCAGCTTTGGGACAGGGGGTTACGAGCAGTACTTC
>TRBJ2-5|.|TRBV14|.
CASSPGRISLSRETQYF
TGTGCCAGCAGCCCTGGTCGTATCTCCCTGTCGAGAGAGACCCAGTACTTC
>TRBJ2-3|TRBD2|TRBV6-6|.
CASSPGTSGGGSGDTQYF
TGTGCCAGCAGTCCCGGGACTAGCGGGGGGGGGTCTGGAGATACGCAGTATTTT
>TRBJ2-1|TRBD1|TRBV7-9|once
CASSLGAGQGYEQFF
TGTGCCAGCAGCTTAGGGGCCGGACAGGGCTATGAGCAGTTCTTC
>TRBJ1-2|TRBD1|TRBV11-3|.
CASSRGQEGYGYTF
TGTGCCAGCAGCCGCGGACAGGAAGGGTATGGCTACACCTTC
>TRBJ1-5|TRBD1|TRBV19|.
CASNRSRDSDYSNQPQHF
TGTGCCAGTAATAGGTCCCGGGACAGCGACTATAGCAATCAGCCCCAGCATTTT
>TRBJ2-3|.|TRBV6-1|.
CASSEGLSTDTQYF
TGTGCCAGCAGTGAGGGACTTTCCACAGATACGCAGTATTTT
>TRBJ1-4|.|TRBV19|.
CASSRAGRGITNEKLFF
TGTGCCAGTAGTAGGGCGGGCAGAGGGATAACTAATGAAAAACTGTTTTTT
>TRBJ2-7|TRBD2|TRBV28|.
CASSLIYGRMSYEQYF
TGTGCCAGCAGTTTGATTTACGGGAGGATGTCCTACGAGCAGTACTTC
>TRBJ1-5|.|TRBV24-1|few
CATSDPRRGSNQPQHF
TGTGCCACCAGTGATCCCCGACGGGGTAGCAATCAGCCCCAGCATTTT
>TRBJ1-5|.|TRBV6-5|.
CASSRDSNQPQHF
TGTGCCAGCAGCCGAGATAGCAATCAGCCCCAGCATTTT
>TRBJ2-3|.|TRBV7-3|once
CASSLRGDYSTDTQYF
TGTGCCAGCAGCCTGAGGGGGGACTACTCCACAGATACGCAGTATTTT
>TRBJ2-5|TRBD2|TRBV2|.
CASSRLAGAEFQETQYF
TGTGCCAGCAGTCGACTAGCGGGGGCCGAATTTCAAGAGACCCAGTACTTC
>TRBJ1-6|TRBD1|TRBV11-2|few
CASSGIQGATSPLHF
TGTGCCAGCAGCGGCATACAGGGGGCCACTTCACCCCTCCACTTT
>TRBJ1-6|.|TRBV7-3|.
CASSFGETSPLHF
TGTGCCAGCAGCTTCGGGGAGACCTCACCCCTCCACTTT
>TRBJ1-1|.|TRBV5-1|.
CASSLGQRTEAFF
TGCGCCAGCAGCTTGGGGCAGCGCACTGAAGCTTTCTTT
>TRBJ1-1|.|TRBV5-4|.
CASSLRGRGDTEAFF
TGTGCCAGCAGCTTGAGAGGGCGCGGGGACACTGAAGCTTTCTTT
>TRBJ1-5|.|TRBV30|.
CAWSVTSTAQHF
TGTGCCTGGAGCGTCACTAGTACTGCCCAGCATTTT
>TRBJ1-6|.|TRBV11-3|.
CATRTGRNSPLHF
TGTGCCACCCGAACAGGGAGAAATTCACCCCTCCACTTT
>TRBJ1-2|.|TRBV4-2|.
CASTARGSLNYGYTF
TGTGCCAGCACCGCCCGGGGGTCCCTGAACTATGGCTACACCTTC
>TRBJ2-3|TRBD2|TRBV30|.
CAWMSLAGVGDTQYF
TGTGCCTGGATGAGTTTAGCGGGAGTTGGTGATACGCAGTATTTT
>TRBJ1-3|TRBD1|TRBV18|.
CASSQGTAGNTIYF
TGTGCCAGCTCACAAGGGACAGCCGGAAACACCATATATTTT
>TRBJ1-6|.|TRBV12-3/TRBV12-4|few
CASSPGINSPLHF
TGTGCCAGCAGCCCCGGGATTAATTCACCCCTCCACTTT
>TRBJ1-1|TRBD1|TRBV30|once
CAWKFTGVNTEAFF
TGTGCCTGGAAATTTACAGGGGTAAACACTGAAGCTTTCTTT
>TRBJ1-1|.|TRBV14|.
CASSQLRTGGLTEAFF
TGTGCCAGCAGCCAGCTTAGAACGGGGGGTTTGACTGAAGCTTTCTTT
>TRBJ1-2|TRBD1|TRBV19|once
CASTSRDRGRGYTF
TGTGCCAGTACCTCCCGGGACAGGGGCCGGGGCTACACCTTC
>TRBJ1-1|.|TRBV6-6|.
CASSYAQGTEAFF
TGTGCCAGCAGTTACGCACAGGGCACTGAAGCTTTCTTT
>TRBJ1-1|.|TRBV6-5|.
CASGRGAEAFF
TGTGCCAGCGGCAGGGGAGCTGAAGCTTTCTTT
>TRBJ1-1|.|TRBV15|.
CATSRDIAGAEAFF
TGTGCCACCAGCAGAGATATAGCCGGAGCTGAAGCTTTCTTT
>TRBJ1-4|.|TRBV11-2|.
CASSRGQLNEKLFF
TGTGCCAGCAGCCGAGGACAGCTTAATGAAAAACTGTTTTTT
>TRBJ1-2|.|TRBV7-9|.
CASSLFISVHYGYTF
TGTGCCAGCAGCTTATTCATTAGCGTACACTATGGCTACACCTTC
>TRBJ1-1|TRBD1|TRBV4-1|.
CASSQGQEAFF
TGCGCCAGCAGCCAGGGACAGGAAGCTTTCTTT
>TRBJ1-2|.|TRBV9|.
CASTPGGSNYGYTF
TGTGCCAGCACCCCCGGGGGTAGTAACTATGGCTACACCTTC
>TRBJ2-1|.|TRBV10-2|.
CASISNIGNEQFF
TGCGCCAGCATCTCCAATATCGGGAATGAGCAGTTCTTC
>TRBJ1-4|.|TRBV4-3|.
CASSQEWGVEKLFF
TGCGCCAGCAGCCAAGAGTGGGGGGTTGAAAAACTGTTTTTT
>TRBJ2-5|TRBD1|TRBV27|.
CASRSTGTGGRETQYF
TGTGCCAGCAGGTCCACCGGGACAGGGGGCAGGGAGACCCAGTACTTC
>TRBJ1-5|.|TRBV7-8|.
CASSNQGGYNQPQHF
TGTGCCAGCAGCAACCAGGGTGGATACAATCAGCCCCAGCATTTT
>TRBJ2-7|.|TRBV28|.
CASNRGYEQYF
TGTGCCAGCAACCGGGGCTACGAGCAGTACTTC
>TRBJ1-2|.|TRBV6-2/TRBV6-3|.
CASSQTESYGYTF
TGTGCCAGCAGTCAAACAGAATCCTATGGCTACACCTTC
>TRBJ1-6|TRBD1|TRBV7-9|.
CASSFRGQIYNSPLHF
TGTGCCAGCAGCTTTAGGGGACAGATCTATAATTCACCCCTCCACTTT
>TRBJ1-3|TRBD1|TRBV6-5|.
CASSYQGTGRGNTIYF
TGTGCCAGCAGTTACCAGGGGACAGGGAGAGGAAACACCATATATTTT
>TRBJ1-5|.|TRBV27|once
CASSLVGNQPQHF
TGTGCCAGCAGTTTAGTAGGCAATCAGCCCCAGCATTTT
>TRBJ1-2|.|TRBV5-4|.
CASSLAGIDYGYTF
TGTGCCAGCAGCTTGGCTGGCATTGACTATGGCTACACCTTC
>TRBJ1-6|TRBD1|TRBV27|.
CASSPWTGRSSYNSPLHF
TGTGCCAGCAGTCCTTGGACAGGACGTTCCTCCTATAATTCACCCCTCCACTTT
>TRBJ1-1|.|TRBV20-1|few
CSAAPRVGAFF
TGCAGTGCCGCCCCGAGGGTCGGAGCTTTCTTT